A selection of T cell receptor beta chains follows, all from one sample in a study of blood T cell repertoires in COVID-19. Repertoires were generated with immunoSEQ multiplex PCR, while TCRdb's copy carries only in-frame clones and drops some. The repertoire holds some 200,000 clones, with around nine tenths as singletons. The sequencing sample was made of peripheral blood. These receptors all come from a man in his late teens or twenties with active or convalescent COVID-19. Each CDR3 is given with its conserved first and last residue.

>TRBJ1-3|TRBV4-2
CASSQEMTLGGDTIYF
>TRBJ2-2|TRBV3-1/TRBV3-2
CASSQVAGALGGELFF
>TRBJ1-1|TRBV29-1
CSALRTEAFF
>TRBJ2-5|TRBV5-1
CASSPQTGNAGETQYF
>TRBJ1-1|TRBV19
CASMVIGGSEAFF
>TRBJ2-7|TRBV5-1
CASSHLIGKRESSYEQYF
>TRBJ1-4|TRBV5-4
CASSPTGATNEKLFF
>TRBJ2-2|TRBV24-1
CATSAYSGVNTGELFF
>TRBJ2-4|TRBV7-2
CASSLDSPKNIQYF
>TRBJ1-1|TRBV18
CASSPDRLNTEAFF
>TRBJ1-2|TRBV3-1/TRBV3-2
CASSQDRVNYGYTF
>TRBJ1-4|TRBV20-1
CSASQGKSKRINEKLFF
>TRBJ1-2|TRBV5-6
CASSLGGRVNYGYTF
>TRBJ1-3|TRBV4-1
CASSHPLNRDSGNTIYF
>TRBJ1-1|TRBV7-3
CASSRQRNTEAFF
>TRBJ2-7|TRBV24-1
CATSDSIMDRGEQYF
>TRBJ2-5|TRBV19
CATTIEGEETQYF
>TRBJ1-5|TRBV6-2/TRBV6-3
CASSRTGQTNQPQHF
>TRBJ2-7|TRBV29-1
CSVEGAGRESYEQYF
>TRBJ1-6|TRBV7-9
CASSPYRGSPLHF
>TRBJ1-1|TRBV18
CASSVLTGGWTEAFF
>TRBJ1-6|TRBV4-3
CASSQGVTGPSPLHF
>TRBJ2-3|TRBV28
CASSFLETGGIDTQYF
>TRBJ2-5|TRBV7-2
CASSLEGRGTAQYF
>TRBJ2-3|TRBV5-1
CASSGLASTDTQYF
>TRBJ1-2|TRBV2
CASSTSRGLGYTF
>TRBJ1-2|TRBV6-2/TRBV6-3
CASSYATFGDSYGYTF
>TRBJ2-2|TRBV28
CASSSLDTGELFF
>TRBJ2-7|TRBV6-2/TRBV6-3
CASSQTQGSQAYEQYF
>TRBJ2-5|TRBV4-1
CASSQASQETQYF
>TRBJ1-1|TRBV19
CASRMGGGYTEAFF
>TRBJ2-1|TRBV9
CASSVDGRPNNEQFF
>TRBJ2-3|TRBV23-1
CASSQVVPGLPTDTQYF
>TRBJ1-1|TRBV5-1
CASSLAGGFVTEAFF
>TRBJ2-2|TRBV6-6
CASSPGQGSGELFF
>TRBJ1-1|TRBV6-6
CASTAGPGTEAFF
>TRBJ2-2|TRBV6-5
CASSYAYGASGGELFF
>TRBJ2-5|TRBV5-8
CASSAGLAGGWLQETQYF
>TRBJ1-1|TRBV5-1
CASSLDSGSPLNTEAFF
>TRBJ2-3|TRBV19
CASRNGGSTDTQYF
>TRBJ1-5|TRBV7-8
CASSLGGRRSNQPQHF
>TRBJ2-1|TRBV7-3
CASSLLAGVDEQFF
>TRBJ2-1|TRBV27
CASTSGVSYNEQFF